In this sample, the clone carrying this T cell receptor (beta chain) turned up a few times. The CDR3 is 14 amino acids. V was clipped by 6 bases and J by 6 bases; unmatched bases: 11. TCRdb used MiXCR to reprocess the 5' RACE reads, holding one entry per CDR3 protein. This table has 120,000 to 150,000 distinct CDR3 sequences, under 25% appearing once. This sample stems from a study of T-cell memory formation after mild COVID-19. The rearrangement joins TRBV12-3 or TRBV12-4 to TRBJ2-7; 7 bases map to TRBD1. Material for sequencing was PBMCs or a T cell subset sorted from them (not recorded which). The clonotype comes from an adult woman who had mild COVID-19 (a few samples of this study predate the infection). Cell type and time point are not known. The CDR3 DNA is TGTGCCAGCAGCCTACAGGGGCGCCGGTCCGAGCAGTACTTC. It codes for CASSLQGRRSEQYF.